The 7 T cell receptor beta chains below all came from one sample that was sequenced in a study of T cell responses to AZD1222 COVID-19 vaccine. Produced via immunoSEQ multiplex PCR; TCRdb's table is partial and in-frame only. In the table there are some 120,000 clones, approximately 85% of which are singletons. This material consisted of peripheral blood, taken on day 0 of AZD1222 vaccination. Receptors were obtained from an adult in good health.

V and J are TRBV28 and TRBJ1-1, with D perhaps TRBD1 (6 bases). The CDR3 length is 19 residues. Germline CDR1 MDHEN, CDR2 SYDVKM. The ends were cut back, 10 bases at V and 1 base at J, with 31 bases in the middle. The DNA of the CDR3 is TGTGCCACGCTACCGACATACCAGGGGTTGGGGAATACGAACACTGAAGCTTTCTTT. Translated: CATLPTYQGLGNTNTEAFF.

The chain employs TRBV2 and TRBJ2-7; 7 positions match TRBD1. Germline V gene lookup returns CDR1 SNHLY and CDR2 FYNNEI. The CDR3 extends over 13 amino acids. After removal of 5 bases from V and 8 bases from J, the junction contained 9 bases not matched to a gene. CDR3 in DNA: TGTGCCAGCAGTCCCACCAGGACAGGCCAGCAGTACTTC. Encoded protein: CASSPTRTGQQYF.

J is TRBJ2-2 and V is TRBV11-3, with D possibly being TRBD1 (5 bases). Trimming removed 5 bases from V and 5 bases from J, with 9 bases in between. Germline assignment: CDR1 SGHNT and CDR2 YENEEA. The CDR3 runs to 13 residues. DNA of the CDR3: TGTGCCAGCAGCCCGACAGTAACCGGGGAGCTGTTTTTT. This encodes CASSPTVTGELFF.

This clone was picked up one time. The rearrangement uses TRBV7-2 and TRBJ2-6; D is possibly TRBD2 (6 bases). V lost 2 bases to trimming and J lost 3 bases, with 11 bases between them. CDR3 size: 16 residues. Germline V CDR1 and CDR2: SGHTA, FQGNSA. CDR3 protein: CASSLKGGSGANVLTF. The DNA of the CDR3 is TGTGCCAGCAGCTTAAAGGGAGGCAGTGGGGCCAACGTCCTGACTTTC.

This clone was detected only once. This chain connects TRBV4-3 to TRBJ2-2; D unclear. V was cut by 1 base and J by 5 bases, with 8 bases left in between. The V gene's germline CDR1 is LGHNA and CDR2 YSLEER. The CDR3 length is 14 residues. CDR3 coding DNA: TGCGCCAGCAGCCAAGGATTGGGGACCGGGGAGCTGTTTTTT. It specifies CASSQGLGTGELFF.

This clone ranks as medium-sized. The genes are TRBV28 and TRBJ1-5, with 7 nucleotides matching TRBD1. V lost 6 bases, J lost 6 bases, and 8 bases stayed unmatched. CDR3 length: 14 amino acids. In germline, CDR1 is MDHEN, CDR2 SYDVKM. The CDR3 loop reads CASRLQGGFQPQHF. CDR3 nucleotide sequence: TGTGCCAGCAGACTTCAGGGGGGGTTTCAGCCCCAGCATTTT.

This clone was recorded a few times. The V call is TRBV5-6, the J call TRBJ1-4, with TRBD1 matching 8 bases. The J segment lost 10 bases and the V segment lost 4 bases, leaving 21 bases of the junction unmatched. The V gene's germline CDR1 is SGHDT and CDR2 YYEEEE. The CDR3 spans 18 residues. The CDR3 coding sequence is TGTGCCAGCAGCCGTACCCGGGACAGGTCTCGGATCACGATAAAACTGTTTTTT. This codes for CASSRTRDRSRITIKLFF.